These 31 T cell receptor beta chains originate from one sample sequenced in a study of OX40 agonist ivuxolimab in advanced cancers. Produced via immunoSEQ multiplex PCR; TCRdb's table is partial and in-frame only. The sample has about 32,000 clones; roughly 90% are singletons. The source was CD4+ or CD8+ T cells sorted from blood, collected in a trial of the OX40 agonist ivuxolimab. All receptors derive from an adult with an advanced solid tumor such as melanoma, head and neck, liver or kidney cancer.

The chain carries TRBV7-2 and TRBJ1-2, with D possibly matching TRBD1 (6 bases). The CDR3 is made up of 15 amino acids. CDR1 and CDR2 (germline): SGHTA, FQGNSA. The V and J ends lost 3 bases and 1 base respectively, with 12 bases between them. CDR3 sequence (DNA): TGTGCCAGCAGCTTCGGAGGACAGCTTAACTATGGCTACACCTTC. Amino acids: CASSFGGQLNYGYTF.

The chain recombines TRBV5-1 with TRBJ2-5; D not certain. V was cut by 1 base and J by 3 bases, with 7 bases left in between. This CDR3 contains 13 residues. Germline CDR1 SGHRS, CDR2 YFSETQ. This CDR3 reads CASSLTAEETQYF. The CDR3 DNA is TGCGCCAGCAGCTTGACAGCAGAAGAGACCCAGTACTTC.

The CDR3 spells CAITGGTGELFF. Here the CDR3 DNA reads TGTGCCATCACAGGAGGCACCGGGGAGCTGTTTTTT. The genes are TRBV10-3 and TRBJ2-2, with a tentative D call TRBD2 (5 bases). The germline gives CDR1 ENHRY, CDR2 SYGVKD. This CDR3 region has 12 residues. Trimming cost V 7 bases and J 4 bases, with 7 bases left between them.

The CDR3: CASSQTQNYGYTF. CDR3 sequence (DNA): TGTGCCAGCAGTCAAACACAAAACTATGGCTACACCTTC. The J gene is TRBJ1-2, the V gene TRBV14, with no clear D. Trimming stripped 6 bases from V and 2 bases from J, with 10 bases between. Germline loops: CDR1 SGHDN, CDR2 FVKESK. This CDR3 is 13 amino acids long.

This chain joins TRBV5-4 and TRBJ1-2; 8 nucleotides line up with TRBD1. The germline V gene encodes CDR1 SGHNT and CDR2 YYREEE (reference sequence). The CDR3 runs 13 residues. V trimming: 4 bases; J trimming: 6 bases; junction bases outside the gene matches: 5. In DNA form, the CDR3 reads TGTGCCAGCAGCCTTACAGGGGGGGATGGCTACACCTTC. Protein: CASSLTGGDGYTF.

The CDR3 here is CASSLGAGAEQYF. In DNA, the CDR3 is TGTGCCAGCAGCTTAGGGGCGGGGGCCGAGCAGTACTTC. V usage is TRBV7-2 and J usage is TRBJ2-7; D is possibly TRBD2 (7 bases). V was pared by 1 base and J by 6 bases, with 10 bases between. The CDR3 spans 13 residues. CDR1 is SGHTA and CDR2 is FQGNSA in the germline V gene.

This rearrangement joins TRBV2 to TRBJ2-1, with 9 bases matching TRBD2. Germline CDR1 reads SNHLY; CDR2 reads FYNNEI. Trimming at V came to 1 base and at J to 9 bases, leaving 7 bases not matched to a gene. This CDR3 is built from 15 residues. CDR3 coding DNA: TGTGCCAGCAGTGAAGGCGGGGGGGCCGCTGGTGAGCAGTTCTTC. Translating gives CASSEGGGAAGEQFF.

The chain combines TRBV7-6 with TRBJ1-4; D remains unclear. Germline V gene sequence: CDR1 SGHVS, CDR2 FNYEAQ. This CDR3 has 15 amino acids. Trimming removed 5 bases from V and 0 bases from J, with 10 bases in between. Here the CDR3 reads CASSPSPTTNEKLFF. For the CDR3, the DNA is TGTGCCAGCAGCCCCTCCCCTACAACTAATGAAAAACTGTTTTTT. Filled out from reference TRBV7-6 and TRBJ1-4, the complete variable domain reads GAGVSQSPRYKVTKRGQDVALRCDPISGHVSLYWYRQALGQGPEFLTYFNYEAQQDKSGLPNDRFSAERPEGSISTLTIQRTEQRDSAMYRCASSPSPTTNEKLFFGSGTQLSVL.

The chain has TRBV25-1 and TRBJ2-1; no clear D gene. The CDR3 totals 12 residues. The V end lost 5 bases, the J end lost 6 bases, and 8 bases lay between the germline ends. Germline-derived CDR1 and CDR2 are MGHDK and SYGVNS. CDR3 loop: CASSITGNEQFF. The DNA of the CDR3 is TGTGCCAGCAGTATCACCGGCAATGAGCAGTTCTTC.

V usage is TRBV27 and J usage is TRBJ2-2; the match to TRBD2 covers 9 bases. V dropped 5 bases and J dropped 7; count of bases not matched to a gene: 11. Germline V gene lookup returns CDR1 MNHEY and CDR2 SMNVEV (reference sequence). The CDR3 has 16 amino acids. This CDR3 is CASSLNAGGLGGELFF. DNA for the CDR3: TGTGCCAGCAGTCTAAATGCGGGGGGGCTGGGCGGGGAGCTGTTTTTT.

The chain employs TRBV27 and TRBJ1-5; D is unresolved. The ends were cut back, 2 bases at V and 2 bases at J, with 10 bases in the middle. This CDR3 spans 15 amino acids. CDR1 and CDR2 (germline): MNHEY, SMNVEV (reference sequence). The CDR3 DNA is TGTGCCAGCAGTTTAGCCTTCCTCGGCAATCAGCCCCAGCATTTT. Amino acids: CASSLAFLGNQPQHF.

This clone was seen more than once but under ten times. V usage is TRBV14 and J usage is TRBJ2-1; possibly TRBD1 or TRBD2 for D (6 bases each). Trimming stripped 1 base from V and 5 bases from J, with 15 bases between. The CDR3 length is 16 residues. Germline assignment: CDR1 SGHDN and CDR2 FVKESK. CDR3 nucleotides: TGTGCCAGCAGCCAAGTAGGGGGGAGAAGGGACAATGAGCAGTTCTTC. It is translated as CASSQVGGRRDNEQFF.

CDR3 region: CAYRTEKSYEQYF. The CDR3 DNA sequence: TGTGCCTATAGGACAGAAAAATCCTACGAGCAGTACTTC. The rearrangement uses TRBV2 and TRBJ2-7; possibly TRBD1 for D (6 bases). V lost 11 bases, J lost 1 base, and 15 bases lay in between. This CDR3 has 13 amino acids. Germline CDR1 reads SNHLY; CDR2 reads FYNNEI.

This rearrangement joins TRBV6-5 to TRBJ2-1; D call uncertain. This CDR3 region has 12 residues. The germline V and J ends were trimmed by 0 bases and 7 bases, with 4 bases remaining between them. Germline assignment: CDR1 MNHEY and CDR2 SVGAGI. This CDR3 reads CASSYSPNEQFF. The CDR3 DNA sequence: TGTGCCAGCAGTTACTCACCTAATGAGCAGTTCTTC.

This clone was counted only a few times. The chain uses TRBV11-2 and TRBJ2-5; 9 nucleotides align to TRBD2. Germline V gene lookup returns CDR1 SGHAT and CDR2 FQNNGV. This CDR3 comprises 16 residues. The V gene end was trimmed by 1 base and the J gene end by 5 bases; junction bases not matched to a gene: 8. CDR3 residues: CASSLAGTSRGETQYF. CDR3 DNA sequence: TGTGCCAGCAGCTTAGCGGGGACTAGCAGGGGTGAGACCCAGTACTTC.

This clone has a count of ten or more. The chain uses TRBV11-2 and TRBJ2-1; TRBD1 aligns across 7 bases. Germline-derived CDR1 and CDR2 are SGHAT and FQNNGV. V lost 3 bases and J lost 2; bases outside the gene matches: 4. This CDR3 is 15 amino acids long. Here the CDR3 reads CASSLGDRAYNEQFF. CDR3 sequence (DNA): TGTGCCAGCAGCTTGGGAGACAGGGCCTACAATGAGCAGTTCTTC.

V gene TRBV10-2 combines with J gene TRBJ2-1; 10 nucleotides match TRBD1. The germline gives CDR1 WSHSY, CDR2 SAAADI. The CDR3 spans 15 residues. Unmatched junction bases numbered 6, after V lost 4 bases and J lost 6 bases. DNA of the CDR3: TGCGCCAGCAGTGGTACGGGACAGGGGTTCAATGAGCAGTTCTTC. Translated, it gives CASSGTGQGFNEQFF.

The chain couples TRBV11-2 to TRBJ2-2, with TRBD1 identical over 12 bases. Germline V lookup: CDR1 SGHAT, CDR2 FQNNGV. Losses at the gene ends were 1 base for V and 6 bases for J; bases not matched to a gene: 6. The CDR3 sequence is 17 residues long. This chain's CDR3 is CASSLGRDRGLPGELFF. The CDR3 DNA follows: TGTGCCAGCAGCTTAGGCCGGGACAGGGGGCTGCCCGGGGAGCTGTTTTTT. The full variable domain, with the rest looked up from reference TRBV11-2 and TRBJ2-2, is EAGVAQSPRYKIIEKRQSVAFWCNPISGHATLYWYQQILGQGPKLLIQFQNNGVVDDSQLPKDRFSAERLKGVDSTLKIQPAKLEDSAVYLCASSLGRDRGLPGELFFGEGSRLTVL.

The chain has TRBV7-8 and TRBJ1-2, with a possible D match to TRBD1 (5 bases). Germline-derived CDR1 and CDR2 are SGHVS and FQNEAQ. This CDR3 comprises 14 residues. V lost 4 bases, J lost 7 bases, and 16 bases lay in between. The CDR3, as DNA: TGTGCCAGCAGCTCCCGGGACGCTATGCGTGGCTACACCTTC. It specifies CASSSRDAMRGYTF.

The gene calls are TRBV7-8 and TRBJ2-5; TRBD1 agrees at 7 bases. The CDR3 has 15 amino acids. The germline CDR1 and CDR2 sequences are SGHVS and FQNEAQ. J was trimmed by 5 bases and V by 4 bases; bases with no gene match: 10. The CDR3 sequence: CASSSTTGAGETQYF. The DNA for the CDR3 is TGTGCCAGCAGCTCAACAACAGGGGCCGGGGAGACCCAGTACTTC. The full variable domain, with the rest looked up from reference TRBV7-8 and TRBJ2-5, is GAGVSQSPRYKVAKRGQDVALRCDPISGHVSLFWYQQALGQGPEFLTYFQNEAQLDKSGLPSDRFFAERPEGSVSTLKIQRTQQEDSAVYLCASSSTTGAGETQYFGPGTRLLVL.

The chain is built from TRBV6-5 and TRBJ2-7; weak D call: TRBD1 (8 bases). This CDR3 spans 15 amino acids. The V gene lost 5 bases and the J gene lost 2 bases, with 16 bases spanning the gap. Germline lookup yields CDR1 MNHEY and CDR2 SVGAGI. CDR3 in amino acids: CASSRGGTGPYEQYF. CDR3 coding DNA: TGTGCCAGCAGTAGGGGGGGGACAGGACCCTACGAGCAGTACTTC.

Concerning this clone itself: A read error may produce the germline difference seen at one junction end. The rearrangement uses TRBV5-3 and TRBJ2-1, with D possibly TRBD2 on 6 matching bases. TRBV5-3 is designated an ORF whose function remains uncertain. The CDR3 consists of 15 residues. CDR3 sequence reads: CASSLEGSSYNEQFF. The CDR3 bases are TGTGCCAGCAGCTTGGAGGGGAGCTCCTACAATGAGCAGTTCTTC.

The V gene is TRBV25-1, the J gene TRBJ2-7, with TRBD2 matching over 7 bases. The CDR3 loop spans 12 amino acids. Germline CDR1 and CDR2: MGHDK and SYGVNS. J gave up 1 base and V 11 bases, and 5 bases lay outside the gene matches. The DNA for the CDR3 is TGTGCCGTTGGCGGGGGTTCCTACGAGCAGTACTTC. Its translation: CAVGGGSYEQYF.

By its share, this clone is medium-sized (0.01 to 0.1%). V and J are TRBV7-2 and TRBJ2-5; 8 positions match TRBD2. CDR1 is SGHTA and CDR2 is FQGNSA in the germline V gene. The CDR3 length is 15 residues. Unmatched junction bases numbered 9, after V lost 4 bases and J lost 5 bases. Written as DNA, the CDR3 is TGTGCCAGCAGCTCCACGGGGGGGCGAAGTGAGACCCAGTACTTC. Protein product: CASSSTGGRSETQYF.

This sequence joins TRBV5-1 and TRBJ1-6; D remains unclear. The V gene lost 0 bases and the J gene lost 10 bases, with 8 bases spanning the gap. The CDR3 spans 13 residues. Germline V CDR1 and CDR2: SGHRS, YFSETQ. The DNA for the CDR3 is TGCGCCAGCAGCTTGGGGCAAGAATCACCCCTCCACTTT. Translation gives CASSLGQESPLHF.

The J gene is TRBJ2-6, the V gene TRBV14; possible D gene TRBD2, 5 bases. Germline assignment: CDR1 SGHDN and CDR2 FVKESK. V lost 1 base and J 13 bases, leaving 11 bases between the germline ends. CDR3 length: 13 residues. CDR3 DNA: TGTGCCAGCAGCCAAGGGAGAGGGCGAGTCCTGACTTTC. Protein: CASSQGRGRVLTF.

The rearrangement uses TRBV19 and TRBJ1-1, with D perhaps matching TRBD1 (5 bases). V lost 10 bases and J 3 bases, leaving 15 bases between the germline ends. This CDR3 contains 13 residues. Germline lookup yields CDR1 LNHDA and CDR2 SQIVND (reference sequence). Here the CDR3 DNA reads TGTGCCACCCTCAGGGCGGAGGACACTGAAGCTTTCTTT. Amino acids: CATLRAEDTEAFF.

This sequence joins TRBV5-3 and TRBJ1-2; no firm D call. TRBV5-3 carries the ORF label, with uncertain function. This CDR3 spans 13 amino acids. V shed 3 bases and J shed 8 bases, with 14 bases lying between them. Here the CDR3 reads CARSYRRNGGYTF. DNA of the CDR3: TGTGCCAGAAGCTACCGGCGCAACGGAGGCTACACCTTC.

This clone was seen more than once but under ten times. CDR3 sequence reads: CASNGQANTGELFF. The CDR3, as DNA: TGTGCCAGTAACGGACAGGCGAACACCGGGGAGCTGTTTTTT. The chain uses TRBV25-1 and TRBJ2-2; 7 bases match TRBD1. Per germline, CDR1 MGHDK and CDR2 SYGVNS. V gave up 9 bases and J gave up 0 bases; unmatched junction bases: 4. CDR3 size: 14 residues.

This chain uses TRBV2 with TRBJ2-4, with TRBD1 matching 10 bases. The CDR3 runs to 14 residues. J lost 12 bases, V lost 4 bases, and 9 bases had no gene match. Germline CDR1 is SNHLY and CDR2 is FYNNEI. CDR3 DNA sequence: TGTGCCAGCAGTGGACAGGGGGCGAAGAGTGATCAGTACTTC. This sequence encodes CASSGQGAKSDQYF. Full variable domain (outside the CDR3, taken from reference TRBV2 and TRBJ2-4): EPEVTQTPSHQVTQMGQEVILRCVPISNHLYFYWYRQILGQKVEFLVSFYNNEISEKSEIFDDQFSVERPDGSNFTLKIRSTKLEDSAMYFCASSGQGAKSDQYFGAGTRLSVL.

CDR3 sequence reads: CASSARTSWVAFF. CDR3 nucleotides: TGTGCCAGTAGTGCTAGAACGAGTTGGGTTGCTTTCTTT. The chain has TRBV19 and TRBJ1-1; D is unclear. The CDR3 has 13 residues. The V and J ends lost 5 bases and 11 bases respectively, with 18 bases between them. CDR1 and CDR2 from the germline V gene are LNHDA and SQIVND (reference sequence).